This TCR beta chain was recorded in a study of patients and donors after allogeneic stem cell transplantation. TCRdb called the RT-PCR reads again in MiXCR, with one record for every CDR3 protein. This table holds approximately 160,000 distinct CDR3 sequences, 30% found once. Trimming shortened V by 0 bases and J by 0 bases, and 4 bases separated the two germline ends. The germline V gene has CDR1 SGHRS and CDR2 YFSETQ. The CDR3 consists of 14 residues. Sequenced material: blood, either unsorted or a sorted T cell fraction (not recorded which). This TCR was sampled from a human donor who was either an allogeneic HSCT recipient or a stem cell or donor lymphocyte infusion donor (not recorded which). It is not recorded whose cells these are; they may come from a transplant donor. This chain links TRBV5-1 with TRBJ1-3; D is ambiguous. The CDR3 region is CASSLEISGNTIYF. In DNA form, the CDR3 reads TGCGCCAGCAGCTTGGAAATCTCTGGAAACACCATATATTTT. The full variable domain, rest sourced from reference TRBV5-1 and TRBJ1-3, is KAGVTQTPRYLIKTRGQQVTLSCSPISGHRSVSWYQQTPGQGLQFLFEYFSETQRNKGNFPGRFSGRQFSNSRSEMNVSTLELGDSALYLCASSLEISGNTIYFGEGSWLTVV.